This is a list of T cell receptor beta chains from one sample in a study of blood T cell repertoires in COVID-19. Generated by immunoSEQ multiplex PCR, the TCRdb table keeps only in-frame clones and is missing some. The profile covers about 74,000 clones, with around 75% appearing a single time and around 21% taken by the ten largest. Sequencing was done on a sample of peripheral blood. All receptors come from a man aged 70 or older with acute or convalescent COVID-19. CDR3s include the opening cysteine and the closing phenylalanine or tryptophan.

V gene: TRBV19
CDR3 protein: CASSTVTSNQPQHF

V gene: TRBV7-9
CDR3 protein: CASSPAGSSGINNEQFF

V gene: TRBV6-1
CDR3 protein: CASSEVASGRNEQFF

V gene: TRBV9
CDR3 protein: CASSVTGLASSSYNEQFF

V gene: TRBV18
CDR3 protein: CASSPQTGPSNYGYTF

V gene: TRBV7-2
CDR3 protein: CASSLRTGDNSPLHF

V gene: TRBV5-1
CDR3 protein: CASSYEGNTIYF

V gene: TRBV28
CDR3 protein: CASSLTSPYEQYF

V gene: TRBV27
CDR3 protein: CASSKGHGLIVLGGYGYTF

V gene: TRBV5-1
CDR3 protein: CASSLADTGELFF

V gene: TRBV2
CDR3 protein: CASSEQGLAKNIQYF

V gene: TRBV27
CDR3 protein: CASSDGTGPYGYTF

V gene: TRBV5-1
CDR3 protein: CASSLPTSGAGTGELFF

V gene: TRBV24-1
CDR3 protein: CATRSPLGDNEQFF

V gene: TRBV28
CDR3 protein: CASSSGQGGEQYF

V gene: TRBV29-1
CDR3 protein: CSVATGSGANYGYTF

V gene: TRBV7-9
CDR3 protein: CASSYGASYSNQPQHF

V gene: TRBV28
CDR3 protein: CASTLTSGAQEQYF

V gene: TRBV19
CDR3 protein: CASSMRAGTTTHGYTF

V gene: TRBV7-6
CDR3 protein: CASSLATSGLETQYF

V gene: TRBV13
CDR3 protein: CASSLDRGREETQYF

V gene: TRBV10-3
CDR3 protein: CAISEFDREF

V gene: TRBV11-2
CDR3 protein: CASSTGTGFYEQYF

V gene: TRBV29-1
CDR3 protein: CSVEPHGDTEAFF

V gene: TRBV5-5
CDR3 protein: CASSARDWINEKLFF

V gene: TRBV20-1
CDR3 protein: CSASSGGVSGANVLTF

V gene: TRBV4-1
CDR3 protein: CASSQDPGLAVSYNEQFF

V gene: TRBV6-6
CDR3 protein: CASSYWGGNEQFF

V gene: TRBV27
CDR3 protein: CASNPIPDRGAEAFF

V gene: TRBV2
CDR3 protein: CASSGGYGRAGYEQYF

V gene: TRBV10-1
CDR3 protein: CASSDGYSTDTQYF

V gene: TRBV6-5
CDR3 protein: CASIRQAYEQYF

V gene: TRBV11-2
CDR3 protein: CASSSPGQVTEKLFF

V gene: TRBV5-1
CDR3 protein: CASREKETAANSPLHF

V gene: TRBV21-1
CDR3 protein: CASSKVGRFPCTEAFF

V gene: TRBV4-2
CDR3 protein: CASSDRDRGMNTEAFF

V gene: TRBV25-1
CDR3 protein: CASSDARGGGNQPQHF

V gene: TRBV19
CDR3 protein: CASNGGNPGANVLTF

V gene: TRBV7-2
CDR3 protein: CASSFQGRGPKEQFF

V gene: TRBV2
CDR3 protein: CASSDRPNTEAFF

V gene: TRBV5-1
CDR3 protein: CASFDPGQHYEQYF

V gene: TRBV6-6
CDR3 protein: CASSSGSPYNEQFF

V gene: TRBV6-6
CDR3 protein: CASSRLADTQYF

V gene: TRBV2
CDR3 protein: CASSEETGGFGTEAFF

V gene: TRBV19
CDR3 protein: CASSIGLGPQGSQYF

V gene: TRBV7-2
CDR3 protein: CASSLGGLGLETQYF